This TCR beta chain was captured in a study of Ad26.COV2.S vaccination and SARS-CoV-2 variants. Generated by immunoSEQ multiplex PCR, the TCRdb table keeps only in-frame clones and is missing some. Seen here are over 400,000 clones, 89% observed once, and the top ten hold about 2.5%. A single count supports this clone. The treatment denotes: 15 to 20 received Ad26.COV2.S at low or high dose, single or two shots; roughly 5 received placebo; per-sample allocation not given. Samples analyzed were those drawn on day 63 after the first vaccine or placebo injection. In Boston, the donor was an adult between 18-55 years of age. Trimming pared 7 bases from V and 1 base from J, leaving 7 bases between. Germline values: CDR1 SNHLY, CDR2 FYNNEI. This CDR3 comprises 12 residues.

This sequence was found in a person aged 18 to 65 who received the Ad26.COV2.S COVID-19 vaccine or a placebo. V is TRBV2 and J is TRBJ1-1; D is ambiguous. Sequencing was performed on peripheral blood, taken in a trial of Ad26.COV2.S vaccine versus placebo. CDR3 sequence reads: CASTPRNTEAFF. The CDR3, as DNA: TGTGCCAGCACCCCCCGGAACACTGAAGCTTTCTTT. Supplemented by reference TRBV2 and TRBJ1-1, the full variable domain reads EPEVTQTPSHQVTQMGQEVILRCVPISNHLYFYWYRQILGQKVEFLVSFYNNEISEKSEIFDDQFSVERPDGSNFTLKIRSTKLEDSAMYFCASTPRNTEAFFGQGTRLTVV.